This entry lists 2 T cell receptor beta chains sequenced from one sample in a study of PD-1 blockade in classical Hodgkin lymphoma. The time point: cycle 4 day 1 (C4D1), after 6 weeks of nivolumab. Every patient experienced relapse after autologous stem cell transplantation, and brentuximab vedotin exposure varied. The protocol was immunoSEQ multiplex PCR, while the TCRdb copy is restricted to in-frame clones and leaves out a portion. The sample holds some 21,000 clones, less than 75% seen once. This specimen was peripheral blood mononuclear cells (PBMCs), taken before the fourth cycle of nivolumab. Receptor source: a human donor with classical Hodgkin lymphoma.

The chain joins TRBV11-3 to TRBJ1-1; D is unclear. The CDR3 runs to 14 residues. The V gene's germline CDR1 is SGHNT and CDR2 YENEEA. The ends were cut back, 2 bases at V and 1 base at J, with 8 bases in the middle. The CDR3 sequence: CASSLLGRNTEAFF. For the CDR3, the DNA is TGTGCCAGCAGCTTATTGGGCCGGAACACTGAAGCTTTCTTT.

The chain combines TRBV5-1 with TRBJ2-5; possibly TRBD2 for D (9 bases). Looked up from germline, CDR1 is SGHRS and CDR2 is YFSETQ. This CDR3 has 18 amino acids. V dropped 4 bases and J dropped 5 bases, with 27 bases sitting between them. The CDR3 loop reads CASSRGQAGTSNVETQYF. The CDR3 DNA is TGCGCCAGCAGCAGGGGACAGGCCGGGACTAGCAACGTGGAGACCCAGTACTTC.